This T cell receptor beta chain was documented in a study of blood T cell repertoires in COVID-19. Per the study methods: Amplified reference gene primers provided the basis for estimating nucleated cell counts. The data were produced by immunoSEQ multiplex PCR, yet TCRdb's version contains in-frame clones alone and is incomplete. V and J calls and clone size come straight from that table; D and trimming were deduced from the DNA. The sample shows roughly 50,000 clones, approximately 85% of them seen only once. The CDR3 has 15 residues. V was clipped by 2 bases and J by 7 bases, with 15 bases between them. Germline lookup yields CDR1 MNHEY and CDR2 SMNVEV (reference sequence). This clone showed up just once.

This sequence joins TRBV27 and TRBJ2-1; D perhaps matches TRBD1 (5 bases). The sequenced sample was peripheral blood. The source of this sequence is a man aged 35 to 55 with acute or convalescent COVID-19. CDR3 coding DNA: TGTGCCAGCAGTTTAAGGGGTCTCATGGGAAATGAGCAGTTCTTC. The encoded protein is CASSLRGLMGNEQFF.